Below, 28 T cell receptor beta chains from the same sample are listed, as sequenced in a study of cytomegalovirus exposure and HLA in healthy donors. The repertoire was sequenced with immunoSEQ multiplex PCR; TCRdb's copy has only in-frame clones and lacks some. The top ten clones hold roughly 2.7% of a sample with 160,000 or so clones, around nine tenths of them seen once. The specimen sequenced was PBMCs. Receptor source: a man younger than 30 in good health and CMV-seropositive.

This sequence joins TRBV27 and TRBJ1-2; D possibly corresponds to TRBD1 (5 bases). V was pared by 4 bases and J by 7 bases, with 19 bases between. The CDR3 totals 15 residues. Germline V gene lookup returns CDR1 MNHEY and CDR2 SMNVEV (reference sequence). Here the CDR3 DNA reads TGTGCCAGCAGTTCACATGGGAGGGGACGGGGTGGCTACACCTTC. Translated, it gives CASSSHGRGRGGYTF.

The chain combines TRBV6-5 with TRBJ1-5; no clear D gene. Trimming left V 7 bases short and J 5 bases short, with 12 bases between. Germline assignment: CDR1 MNHEY and CDR2 SVGAGI. The CDR3 has 13 amino acids. This CDR3 is CASTRGVHQPQHF. CDR3 DNA sequence: TGTGCCAGCACCAGAGGCGTCCATCAGCCCCAGCATTTT.

The CDR3 DNA sequence: TGTGCCAGCAGTATTGGGACAGTCGCCAGGCACGAGCAGTACTTC. This gives the protein CASSIGTVARHEQYF. The rearrangement links TRBV27 to TRBJ2-7, with 7 bases fitting TRBD1. V was clipped by 5 bases and J by 5 bases; unmatched bases: 12. The CDR3 runs to 15 residues. Germline V gene sequence: CDR1 MNHEY, CDR2 SMNVEV (reference sequence).

V is TRBV27 and J is TRBJ2-5; 8 bases are shared with TRBD1. V dropped 5 bases and J dropped 4; count of bases not matched to a gene: 6. The CDR3 runs 14 residues. In germline, CDR1 is MNHEY, CDR2 SMNVEV (reference sequence). CDR3 coding DNA: TGTGCCAGCAGTACGGAACAGGGGGGAGAGACCCAGTACTTC. As protein: CASSTEQGGETQYF.

This chain joins TRBV7-9 and TRBJ2-7, with a tentative D call TRBD2 (6 bases). This CDR3 has 14 residues. In germline, CDR1 is SEHNR, CDR2 FQNEAQ (reference sequence). Trimming took 4 bases from V and 2 from J, leaving 12 bases between them. CDR3 DNA sequence: TGTGCCAGCAGCTCCCGGGACTCAGCCTACGAGCAGTACTTC. It specifies CASSSRDSAYEQYF. Variable domain in full (rest from reference TRBV7-9 and TRBJ2-7): DTGVSQNPRHKITKRGQNVTFRCDPISEHNRLYWYRQTLGQGPEFLTYFQNEAQLEKSRLLSDRFSAERPKGSFSTLEIQRTEQGDSAMYLCASSSRDSAYEQYFGPGTRLTVT.

The rearrangement uses TRBV6-4 and TRBJ2-1; 7 bases line up with TRBD2. V gave up 0 bases and J gave up 6 bases; unmatched junction bases: 2. The CDR3 totals 14 residues. Germline V lookup: CDR1 MRHNA, CDR2 SNTAGT. CDR3 nucleotides: TGTGCCAGCAGTGACTCGGGGGGGGGCAATGAGCAGTTCTTC. Translating gives CASSDSGGGNEQFF.

The V gene is TRBV20-1, the J gene TRBJ1-2, with a weak D call TRBD1 (5 bases). V was pared by 5 bases and J by 7 bases, with 11 bases between. CDR3 length: 11 amino acids. Germline V gene lookup returns CDR1 DFQATT and CDR2 SNEGSKA (reference sequence). The CDR3 spells CSAPSQGGYTF. The CDR3 nucleotides are TGCAGTGCTCCGAGCCAGGGTGGCTACACCTTC.

J is TRBJ2-3 and V is TRBV7-3; 7 bases align to TRBD1. Losses at the gene ends were 4 bases for V and 4 bases for J; bases not matched to a gene: 8. CDR1 SGHTA and CDR2 FQGTGA come from the germline V gene. The CDR3 has 15 amino acids. CDR3 in DNA: TGTGCCAGCAGCTCACGACAGGGTGCGGCAGATACGCAGTATTTT. Its translation: CASSSRQGAADTQYF.

This clone was counted once. The CDR3 protein is CASKGRTGGVETQYF. CDR3 in DNA: TGCGCCAGCAAGGGTAGGACAGGGGGAGTAGAGACCCAGTACTTC. The chain joins TRBV5-1 to TRBJ2-5; 10 bases are shared with TRBD1. There are 15 residues in the CDR3. V was pared by 6 bases and J by 4 bases, with 9 bases of the junction left unmatched. CDR1 and CDR2 from the germline V gene are SGHRS and YFSETQ.

The rearrangement links TRBV7-2 to TRBJ2-3; no clear D. Germline CDR1 reads SGHTA; CDR2 reads FQGNSA. The CDR3 has 11 amino acids. V was pared by 7 bases and J by 3 bases, with 5 bases between. The CDR3 DNA is TGTGCCAGCAAAACTACAGATACGCAGTATTTT. This encodes CASKTTDTQYF.

The CDR3 spells CASSLLGTSGAEQYF. The CDR3 region has the DNA TGTGCCAGCAGCTTACTAGGGACTAGCGGGGCCGAGCAGTACTTC. The V call is TRBV7-2, the J call TRBJ2-7; 13 bases are a match to TRBD2. The V segment lost 2 bases and the J segment 6 bases; nucleotides outside the gene matches: 4. Germline assignment: CDR1 SGHTA and CDR2 FQGNSA. The CDR3 is 15 residues long.

The chain employs TRBV19 and TRBJ1-2; 7 nucleotides line up with TRBD1. The CDR3 is 17 residues long. V shed 7 bases, J shed 0 bases, and the junction held 14 bases outside the gene matches. Germline V gene data show CDR1 as LNHDA and CDR2 as SQIVND (reference sequence). The CDR3 sequence is CASKRGPGQIPNYGYTF. CDR3 DNA: TGTGCCAGTAAGAGGGGCCCGGGACAGATACCTAACTATGGCTACACCTTC.

The chain links TRBV10-1 to TRBJ2-3; TRBD2 is a possible D gene (5 bases). CDR1 and CDR2 (germline): WNHNN, SYGVQD (reference sequence). The CDR3 spans 13 residues. With 4 bases removed from V and 5 bases from J, the gap between germline ends came to 10 bases. The DNA for the CDR3 is TGCGCCAGCAGTGTCATAGAGGGAGATACGCAGTATTTT. Encoded protein: CASSVIEGDTQYF.

V gene TRBV2 combines with J gene TRBJ2-7, with 11 nucleotides matching TRBD2. The CDR3 consists of 17 residues. Germline CDR1 is SNHLY and CDR2 is FYNNEI. The ends lost 4 bases at V and 2 bases at J; junction bases unmatched: 10. In DNA, the CDR3 is TGTGCCAGCAGTGCCGGACTAGCGGGCCCCGTTACCTACGAGCAGTACTTC. The encoded protein is CASSAGLAGPVTYEQYF.

The V and J genes are TRBV30 and TRBJ1-2; perhaps TRBD1 as D (5 bases). The germline V gene has CDR1 GTSNPN and CDR2 SVGIG (reference sequence). The CDR3 contains 13 residues. V shed 7 bases and J shed 5 bases, with 17 bases lying between them. The CDR3 reads CASRQTVLYGYTF. CDR3 in DNA: TGTGCCTCAAGACAGACGGTCTTGTATGGCTACACCTTC.

The rearrangement links TRBV6-5 to TRBJ1-2; D is uncertain. This CDR3 contains 13 residues. Germline CDR1 and CDR2: MNHEY and SVGAGI. V was trimmed by 6 bases and J by 4 bases, leaving 12 bases between them. CDR3 region: CASSLDSLYGYTF. The CDR3 DNA reads TGTGCCAGCAGCTTGGACTCTCTCTATGGCTACACCTTC.

The V call is TRBV6-5, the J call TRBJ2-7, with 10 bases aligning to TRBD1. CDR1 MNHEY and CDR2 SVGAGI come from the germline V gene. The CDR3 totals 15 residues. J lost 3 bases, V lost 6 bases, and 8 bases had no gene match. Here the CDR3 reads CASRFSGTGVYEQYF. For the CDR3, the DNA is TGTGCCAGCAGGTTCTCCGGGACAGGGGTCTACGAGCAGTACTTC.

The gene calls are TRBV28 and TRBJ1-4; D might be TRBD1 (6 bases). Per germline, CDR1 MDHEN and CDR2 SYDVKM. V was shortened by 4 bases and J by 1 base, with 13 bases between the two germline ends. The CDR3 spans 16 residues. CDR3 protein: CASSSPLGGTNEKLFF. In DNA form, the CDR3 reads TGTGCCAGCAGTTCCCCCCTAGGGGGAACTAATGAAAAACTGTTTTTT.

This chain joins TRBV7-8 and TRBJ2-5; TRBD2 agrees at 10 bases. The CDR3 covers 13 residues. Losses at the gene ends were 6 bases for V and 6 bases for J; bases not matched to a gene: 4. Germline CDR1 reads SGHVS; CDR2 reads FQNEAQ. The CDR3 bases are TGTGCCAGCAGAAGCGGGAGGGAGAAGACCCAGTACTTC. It is translated as CASRSGREKTQYF.

This rearrangement joins TRBV11-3 to TRBJ2-1; TRBD2 matches 7 bases. This CDR3 is built from 16 residues. V lost 2 bases to trimming and J lost 2 bases; unmatched junction nucleotides: 6. Germline CDR1 SGHNT, CDR2 YENEEA. CDR3 coding DNA: TGTGCCAGCAGCTTAAATCGCGGGGGAACCTACAATGAGCAGTTCTTC. It specifies CASSLNRGGTYNEQFF.

The count of this clone is one. The rearrangement uses TRBV5-5 and TRBJ1-1; 9 bases align to TRBD1. The ends lost 1 base at V and 5 bases at J; junction bases unmatched: 9. The germline V gene has CDR1 SGHKS and CDR2 YYEKEE (reference sequence). The CDR3 contains 16 residues. CDR3 sequence: CASSLWGGQGRTEAFF. CDR3 coding DNA: TGTGCCAGCAGCTTGTGGGGGGGACAGGGAAGAACTGAAGCTTTCTTT.

V and J are TRBV4-2 and TRBJ1-2, with no clear D. This CDR3 has 16 amino acids. Trimming shortened V by 1 base and J by 3 bases, and 15 bases separated the two germline ends. Germline V gives CDR1 LGHNA, CDR2 YNFKEQ. CDR3 sequence reads: CASSQVFRVSDYGYTF. The CDR3 DNA follows: TGTGCCAGCAGCCAAGTTTTCCGAGTTTCTGACTATGGCTACACCTTC.

The V and J genes are TRBV5-1 and TRBJ2-3; possible D gene TRBD2, 5 bases. The CDR3 is 15 amino acids. V was shortened by 7 bases and J by 0 bases, with 15 bases between the two germline ends. CDR1 SGHRS and CDR2 YFSETQ come from the germline V gene. The CDR3 DNA follows: TGCGCCAGCTCCCGGACGTCGGGAAGCACAGATACGCAGTATTTT. Encoded protein: CASSRTSGSTDTQYF.

V gene TRBV6-5 combines with J gene TRBJ2-3; 11 nucleotides line up with TRBD2. This CDR3 has 15 amino acids. V was pared by 4 bases and J by 5 bases, with 5 bases of the junction left unmatched. Germline lookup yields CDR1 MNHEY and CDR2 SVGAGI. The DNA of the CDR3 is TGTGCCAGCAGTTTTAGCGGGAGGGCCGGAGATACGCAGTATTTT. It yields the protein CASSFSGRAGDTQYF.

CDR3 sequence: CASSRGGNNQPQHF. CDR3 sequence (DNA): TGTGCCAGCAGTCGGGGGGGGAACAATCAGCCCCAGCATTTT. The V and J genes are TRBV28 and TRBJ1-5; D is possibly TRBD1 (5 bases). Trimming took off 5 bases at V and 3 bases at J, with 11 bases between the two ends. The germline V gene has CDR1 MDHEN and CDR2 SYDVKM. The CDR3 loop spans 14 amino acids.

The chain uses TRBV6-5 and TRBJ1-5; 8 positions agree with TRBD1. Looked up from germline, CDR1 is MNHEY and CDR2 is SVGAGI. This CDR3 is built from 14 residues. J lost 6 bases, V lost 2 bases, and 3 bases had no gene match. Written as DNA, the CDR3 is TGTGCCAGCAGTTACCATACAGGGGGTCAGCCCCAGCATTTT. This encodes CASSYHTGGQPQHF.

The chain links TRBV9 to TRBJ2-1; D is undetermined. The CDR3 spans 13 residues. Germline assignment: CDR1 SGDLS and CDR2 YYNGEE. The ends were cut back, 0 bases at V and 13 bases at J, with 14 bases in the middle. The CDR3 sequence: CASSVEPTDTQFF. The CDR3 DNA follows: TGTGCCAGCAGCGTAGAGCCTACCGATACCCAGTTCTTC. Variable domain in full (rest from reference TRBV9 and TRBJ2-1): DSGVTQTPKHLITATGQRVTLRCSPRSGDLSVYWYQQSLDQGLQFLIQYYNGEERAKGNILERFSAQQFPDLHSELNLSSLELGDSALYFCASSVEPTDTQFFGPGTRLTVL.

This clone was seen a handful of times. This rearrangement joins TRBV16 to TRBJ1-5; D not certain. V lost 2 bases to trimming and J lost 1 base, with 9 bases between them. This CDR3 has 15 residues. Germline-derived CDR1 and CDR2 are KGHSY and FQNENV. CDR3 sequence: CASSQRGLSNQPQHF. In DNA form, the CDR3 reads TGTGCCAGCAGCCAAAGAGGACTGAGCAATCAGCCCCAGCATTTT.